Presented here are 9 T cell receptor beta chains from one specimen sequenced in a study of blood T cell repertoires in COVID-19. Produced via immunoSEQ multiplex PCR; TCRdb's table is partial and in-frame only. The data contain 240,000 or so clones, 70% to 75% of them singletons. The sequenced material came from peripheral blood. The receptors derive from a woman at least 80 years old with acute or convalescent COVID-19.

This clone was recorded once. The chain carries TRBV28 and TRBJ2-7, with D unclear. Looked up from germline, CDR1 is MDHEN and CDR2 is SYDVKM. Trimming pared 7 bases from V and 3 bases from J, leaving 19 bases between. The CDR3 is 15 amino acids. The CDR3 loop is CASNSRELGGYEQYF. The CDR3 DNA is TGTGCCAGCAATTCCCGCGAACTCGGTGGCTACGAGCAGTACTTC.

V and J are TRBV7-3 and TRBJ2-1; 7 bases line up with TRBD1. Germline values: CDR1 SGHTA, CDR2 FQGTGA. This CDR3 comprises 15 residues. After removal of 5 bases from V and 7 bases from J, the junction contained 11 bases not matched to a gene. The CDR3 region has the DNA TGTGCCAGCAGCCTACTGGACAGGTCGGATAATGAGCAGTTCTTC. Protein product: CASSLLDRSDNEQFF.

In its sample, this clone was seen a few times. The CDR3 region is CASSVDLGAYTEAFF. The CDR3 DNA is TGTGCCAGCAGCGTAGATCTGGGGGCCTACACTGAAGCTTTCTTT. The chain recombines TRBV9 with TRBJ1-1; a possible D gene is TRBD1 (6 bases). The V end lost 0 bases, the J end lost 3 bases, and 12 bases lay between the germline ends. The CDR3 sequence is 15 residues long. Germline CDR1 SGDLS, CDR2 YYNGEE.

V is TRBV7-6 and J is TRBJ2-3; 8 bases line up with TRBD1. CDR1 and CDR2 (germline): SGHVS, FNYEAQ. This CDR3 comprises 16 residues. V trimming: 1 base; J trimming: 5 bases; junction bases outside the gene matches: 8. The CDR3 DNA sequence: TGTGCCAGCAGCTTAGGGCCAGGGGGCGCGGGAGATACGCAGTATTTT. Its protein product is CASSLGPGGAGDTQYF. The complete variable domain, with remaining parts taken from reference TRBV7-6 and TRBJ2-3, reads GAGVSQSPRYKVTKRGQDVALRCDPISGHVSLYWYRQALGQGPEFLTYFNYEAQQDKSGLPNDRFSAERPEGSISTLTIQRTEQRDSAMYRCASSLGPGGAGDTQYFGPGTRLTVL.

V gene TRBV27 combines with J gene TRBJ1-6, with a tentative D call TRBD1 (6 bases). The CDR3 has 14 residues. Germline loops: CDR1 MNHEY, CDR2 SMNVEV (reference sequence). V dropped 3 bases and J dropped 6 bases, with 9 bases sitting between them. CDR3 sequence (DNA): TGTGCCAGCAGTTTGGTACAGGGTAATTCACCCCTCCACTTT. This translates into CASSLVQGNSPLHF.

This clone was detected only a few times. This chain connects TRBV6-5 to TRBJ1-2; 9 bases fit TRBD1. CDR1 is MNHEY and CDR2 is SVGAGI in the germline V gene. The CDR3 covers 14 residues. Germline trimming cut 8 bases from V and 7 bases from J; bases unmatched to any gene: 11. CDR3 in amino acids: CASLKDRGSRGYTF. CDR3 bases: TGTGCCAGCCTCAAGGACAGGGGATCTCGTGGCTACACCTTC.

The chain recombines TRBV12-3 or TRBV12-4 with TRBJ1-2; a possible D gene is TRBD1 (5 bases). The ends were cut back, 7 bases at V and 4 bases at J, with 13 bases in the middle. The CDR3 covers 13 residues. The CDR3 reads CASTRGSGYGYTF. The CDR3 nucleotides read TGTGCCAGCACTAGGGGCTCGGGCTATGGCTACACCTTC.

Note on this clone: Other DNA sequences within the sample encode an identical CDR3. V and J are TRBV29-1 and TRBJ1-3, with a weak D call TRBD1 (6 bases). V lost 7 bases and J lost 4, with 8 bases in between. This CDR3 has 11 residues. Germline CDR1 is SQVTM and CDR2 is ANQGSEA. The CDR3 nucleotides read TGCAGCGGTAGGGGGGGAAACACCATATATTTT. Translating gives CSGRGGNTIYF.

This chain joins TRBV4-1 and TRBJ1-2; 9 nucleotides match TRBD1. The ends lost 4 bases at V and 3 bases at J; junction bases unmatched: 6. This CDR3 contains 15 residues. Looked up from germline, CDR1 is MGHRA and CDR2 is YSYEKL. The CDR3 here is CASSRGTGWDYGYTF. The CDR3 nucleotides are TGCGCCAGCAGCCGAGGGACAGGGTGGGACTATGGCTACACCTTC.